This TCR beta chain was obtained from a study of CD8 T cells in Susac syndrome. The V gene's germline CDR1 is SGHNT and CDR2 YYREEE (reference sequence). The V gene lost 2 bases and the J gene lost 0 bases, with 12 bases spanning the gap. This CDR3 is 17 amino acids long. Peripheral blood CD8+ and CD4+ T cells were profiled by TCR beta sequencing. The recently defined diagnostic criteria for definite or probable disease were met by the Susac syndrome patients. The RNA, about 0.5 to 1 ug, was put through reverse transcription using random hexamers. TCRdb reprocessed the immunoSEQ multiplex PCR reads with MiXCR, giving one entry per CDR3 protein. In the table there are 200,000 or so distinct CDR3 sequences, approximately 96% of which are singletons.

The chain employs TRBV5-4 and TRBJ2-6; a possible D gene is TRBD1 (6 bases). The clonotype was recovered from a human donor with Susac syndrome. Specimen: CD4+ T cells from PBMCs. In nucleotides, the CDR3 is TGTGCCAGCAGCTTAGGGGGACGAAGCTCTGGGGCCAACGTCCTGACTTTC. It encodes CASSLGGRSSGANVLTF.